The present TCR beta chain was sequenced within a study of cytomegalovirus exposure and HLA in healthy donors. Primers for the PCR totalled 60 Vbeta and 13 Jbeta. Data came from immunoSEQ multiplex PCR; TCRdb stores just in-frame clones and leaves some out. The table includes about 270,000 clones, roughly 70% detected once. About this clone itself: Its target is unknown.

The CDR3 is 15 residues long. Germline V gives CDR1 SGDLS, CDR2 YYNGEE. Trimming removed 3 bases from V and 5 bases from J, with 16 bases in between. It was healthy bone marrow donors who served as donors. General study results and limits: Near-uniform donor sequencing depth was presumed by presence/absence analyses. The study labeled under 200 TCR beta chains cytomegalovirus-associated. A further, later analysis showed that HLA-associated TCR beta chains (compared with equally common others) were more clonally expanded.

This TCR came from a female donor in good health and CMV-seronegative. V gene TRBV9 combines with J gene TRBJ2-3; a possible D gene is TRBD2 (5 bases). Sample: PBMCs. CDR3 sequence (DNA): TGTGCCAGCAGCGGGCCCAAGCCCGCGGGAGATACGCAGTATTTT. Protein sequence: CASSGPKPAGDTQYF. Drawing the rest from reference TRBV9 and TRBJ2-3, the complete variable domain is DSGVTQTPKHLITATGQRVTLRCSPRSGDLSVYWYQQSLDQGLQFLIQYYNGEERAKGNILERFSAQQFPDLHSELNLSSLELGDSALYFCASSGPKPAGDTQYFGPGTRLTVL.